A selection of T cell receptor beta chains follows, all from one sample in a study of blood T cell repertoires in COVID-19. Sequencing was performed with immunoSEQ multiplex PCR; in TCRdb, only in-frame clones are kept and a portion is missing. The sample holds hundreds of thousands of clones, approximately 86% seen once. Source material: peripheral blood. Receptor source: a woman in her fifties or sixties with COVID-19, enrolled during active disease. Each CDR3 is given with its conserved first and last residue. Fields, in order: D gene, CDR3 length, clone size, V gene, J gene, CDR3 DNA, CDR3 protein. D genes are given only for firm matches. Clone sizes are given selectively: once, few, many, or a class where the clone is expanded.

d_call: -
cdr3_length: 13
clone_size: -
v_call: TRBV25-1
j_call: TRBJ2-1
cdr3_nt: TGTGCCAGCAGTGAATTTAACAGGGAAGGGCAGTTCTTC
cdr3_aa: CASSEFNREGQFF

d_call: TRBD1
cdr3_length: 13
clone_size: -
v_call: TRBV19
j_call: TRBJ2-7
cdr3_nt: TGTGCCAGTAGTACCGGACAGGGCTACGAGCAGTACTTC
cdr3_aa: CASSTGQGYEQYF

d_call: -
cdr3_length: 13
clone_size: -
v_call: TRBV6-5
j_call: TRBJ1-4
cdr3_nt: TGTGCCAGCCGCCAGGGTGAGGATGAAAAACTGTTTTTT
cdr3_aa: CASRQGEDEKLFF

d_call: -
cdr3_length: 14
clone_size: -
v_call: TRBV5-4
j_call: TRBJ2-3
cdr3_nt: TGTGCCAGCAGCTCCAGGGGCCGCACAGATACGCAGTATTTT
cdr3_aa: CASSSRGRTDTQYF

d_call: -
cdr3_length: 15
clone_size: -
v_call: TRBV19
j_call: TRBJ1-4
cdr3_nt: TGTGCCAGTAGTATAGGAGGAGGGCAGTATGAAAAACTGTTTTTT
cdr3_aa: CASSIGGGQYEKLFF

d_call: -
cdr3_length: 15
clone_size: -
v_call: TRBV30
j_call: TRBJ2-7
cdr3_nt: TGTGCCTGGAGTGACGGAGGTGGAGGGAACTACGAGCAGTACTTC
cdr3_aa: CAWSDGGGGNYEQYF

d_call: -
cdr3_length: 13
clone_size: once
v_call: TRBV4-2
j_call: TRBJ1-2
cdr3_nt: TGTGCCAGCAGCCAAGATCGCTCGGGTGGCTACACCTTC
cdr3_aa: CASSQDRSGGYTF

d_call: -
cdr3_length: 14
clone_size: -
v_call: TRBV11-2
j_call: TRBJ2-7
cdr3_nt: TGTGCCAGCAGCCACGGGTTAGTCGGGGGCGAGCAGTACTTC
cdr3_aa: CASSHGLVGGEQYF

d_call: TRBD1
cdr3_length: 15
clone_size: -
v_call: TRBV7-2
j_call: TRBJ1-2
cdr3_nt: TGTGCCAGCAGCTTAGGGCGGGACAGGACCTATGGCTACACCTTC
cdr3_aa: CASSLGRDRTYGYTF

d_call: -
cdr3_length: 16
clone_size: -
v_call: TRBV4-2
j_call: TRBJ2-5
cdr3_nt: TGTGCCAGCAGCCAAGCGGTACCGCGTAACCTAGAGACCCAGTACTTC
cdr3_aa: CASSQAVPRNLETQYF

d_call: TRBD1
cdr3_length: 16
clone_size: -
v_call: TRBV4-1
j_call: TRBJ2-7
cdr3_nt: TGCGCCAGCAGCCTGGTACCGGGACAGGGGACCTACGAGCAGTACTTC
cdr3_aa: CASSLVPGQGTYEQYF

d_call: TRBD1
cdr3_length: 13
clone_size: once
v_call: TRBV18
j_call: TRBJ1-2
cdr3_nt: TGTGCCAGCTCACCGACAGGGCTTTGGGGCTACACCTTC
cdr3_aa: CASSPTGLWGYTF

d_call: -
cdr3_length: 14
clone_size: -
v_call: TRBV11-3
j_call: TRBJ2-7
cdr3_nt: TGTGCCAGCAGCTTAGGGGGGGGCGGCTACGAGCAGTACTTC
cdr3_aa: CASSLGGGGYEQYF

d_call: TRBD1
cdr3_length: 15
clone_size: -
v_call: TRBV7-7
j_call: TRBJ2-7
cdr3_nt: TGTGCCAGCAGCATCGGGACAGGGAGTTACTACGAGCAGTACTTC
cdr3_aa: CASSIGTGSYYEQYF

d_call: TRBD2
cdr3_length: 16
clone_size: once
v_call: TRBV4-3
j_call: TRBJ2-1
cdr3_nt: TGCGCCAGCAGCCAACTCCTAGCGGGGGGGGACAATGAGCAGTTCTTC
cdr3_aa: CASSQLLAGGDNEQFF

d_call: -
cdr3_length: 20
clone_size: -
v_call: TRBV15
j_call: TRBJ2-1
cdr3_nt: TGTGCCACCAGCTCCTCCCTAGCCCAGGGGATGAGTAAGTCCTACAATGAGCAGTTCTTC
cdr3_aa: CATSSSLAQGMSKSYNEQFF

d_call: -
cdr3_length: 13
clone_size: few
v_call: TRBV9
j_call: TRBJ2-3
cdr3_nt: TGTGCCAGCAGCCTTTGGGCGGGGGATACGCAGTATTTT
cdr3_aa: CASSLWAGDTQYF

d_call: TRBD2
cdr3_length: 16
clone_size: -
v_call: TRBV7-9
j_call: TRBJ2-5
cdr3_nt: TGTGCCAGCATCCTTCCCCAACTAGCGGATCAAGAGACCCAGTACTTC
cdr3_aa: CASILPQLADQETQYF

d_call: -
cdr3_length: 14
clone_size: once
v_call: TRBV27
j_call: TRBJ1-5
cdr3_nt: TGTGCCAGCAGTTTGGGGCGGGGGGGACGGCCCCAGCATTTT
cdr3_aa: CASSLGRGGRPQHF

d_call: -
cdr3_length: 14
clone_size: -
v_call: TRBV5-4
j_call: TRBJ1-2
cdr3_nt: TGTGCCAGCAGCTTGGACAGTACGAACTATGGCTACACCTTC
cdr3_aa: CASSLDSTNYGYTF

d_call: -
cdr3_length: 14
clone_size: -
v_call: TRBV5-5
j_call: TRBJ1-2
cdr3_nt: TGTGCCAGCAGCTTGAATCTCGGCGGGCGGGGCTACACCTTC
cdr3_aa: CASSLNLGGRGYTF

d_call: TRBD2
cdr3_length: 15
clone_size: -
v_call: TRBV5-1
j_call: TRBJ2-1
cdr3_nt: TGCGCCAGCAGACTAGCGGGGGGGCCAGGGAATGAGCAGTTCTTC
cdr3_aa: CASRLAGGPGNEQFF

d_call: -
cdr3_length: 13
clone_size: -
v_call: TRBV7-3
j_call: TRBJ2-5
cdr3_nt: TGTGCCAGCAGTTTCATCGGTGGAGAGACCCAGTACTTC
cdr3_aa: CASSFIGGETQYF

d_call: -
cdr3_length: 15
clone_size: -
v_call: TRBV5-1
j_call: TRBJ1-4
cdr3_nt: TGCGCCAGCAGCTCTTTCGGGGGGGTTGGAGAAAAACTGTTTTTT
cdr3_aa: CASSSFGGVGEKLFF

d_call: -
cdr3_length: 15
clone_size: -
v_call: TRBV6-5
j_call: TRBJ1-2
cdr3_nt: TGTGCCAGCAGTTACTCGGACAGACCTAACTATGGCTACACCTTC
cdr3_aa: CASSYSDRPNYGYTF

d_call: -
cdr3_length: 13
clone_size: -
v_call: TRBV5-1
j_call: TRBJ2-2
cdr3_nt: TGCGCCAGCAGCTTAAGACAGCCCGGGGAGCTGTTTTTT
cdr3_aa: CASSLRQPGELFF

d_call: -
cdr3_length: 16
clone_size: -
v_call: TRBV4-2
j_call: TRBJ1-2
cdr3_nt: TGTGCCAGCAGCCAAGGTCTGGGGCCAAACCTAAACGGCTACACCTTC
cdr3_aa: CASSQGLGPNLNGYTF

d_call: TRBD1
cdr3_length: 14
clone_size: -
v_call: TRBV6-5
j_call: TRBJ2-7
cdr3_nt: TGTGCCAGCTGGACGGGACAGGGGACGTACGAGCAGTACTTC
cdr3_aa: CASWTGQGTYEQYF

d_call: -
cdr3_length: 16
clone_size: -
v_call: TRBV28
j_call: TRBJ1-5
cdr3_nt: TGTGCCAGCAGTTTACGCAGTGCTCGTCTTTATGAGGCCCAGCATTTT
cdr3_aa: CASSLRSARLYEAQHF

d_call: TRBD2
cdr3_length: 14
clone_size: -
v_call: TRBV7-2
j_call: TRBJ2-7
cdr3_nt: TGTGCCAGCAGCCGGGGACTACAGGTCGCGGAGCAGTACTTC
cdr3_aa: CASSRGLQVAEQYF

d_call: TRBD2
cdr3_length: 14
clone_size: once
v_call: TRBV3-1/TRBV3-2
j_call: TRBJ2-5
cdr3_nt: TGTGCCAGCAGCCAACTAGCGGGTAGACAGACCCAGTACTTC
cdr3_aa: CASSQLAGRQTQYF

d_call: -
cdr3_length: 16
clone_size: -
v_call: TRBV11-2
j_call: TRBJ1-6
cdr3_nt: TGTGCCAGCAGCTTATATACACGGGTATATAATTCACCCCTCCACTTT
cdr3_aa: CASSLYTRVYNSPLHF

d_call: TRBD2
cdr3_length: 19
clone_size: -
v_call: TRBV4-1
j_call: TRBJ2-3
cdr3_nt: TGCGCCAGCAGCCAAGGGTGGGCTAGCGGGGGGCTAAGCACAGATACGCAGTATTTT
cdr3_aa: CASSQGWASGGLSTDTQYF

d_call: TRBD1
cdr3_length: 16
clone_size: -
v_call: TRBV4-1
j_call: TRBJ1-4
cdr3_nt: TGCGCCAGCAGCCAACCACCGGGACAGGGGCCAAGTAAAGTGTTTTTT
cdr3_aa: CASSQPPGQGPSKVFF

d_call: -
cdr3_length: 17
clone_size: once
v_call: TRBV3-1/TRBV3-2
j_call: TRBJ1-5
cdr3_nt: TGTGCCAGCAGCCGAGGGGCCAGGGGAGGGTTGAATCAGCCCCAGCATTTT
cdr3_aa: CASSRGARGGLNQPQHF

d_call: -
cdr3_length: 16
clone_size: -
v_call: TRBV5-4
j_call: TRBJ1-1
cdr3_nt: TGTGCCAGCAGCTTGTTGATGACAACCAAACACACTGAAGCTTTCTTT
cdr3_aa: CASSLLMTTKHTEAFF

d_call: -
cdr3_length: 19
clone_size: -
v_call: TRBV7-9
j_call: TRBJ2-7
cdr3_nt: TGTGCCAGCAGCCTTAAGGGAGGGACTTCAGGGGGCGGGTTCTACGAGCAGTACTTC
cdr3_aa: CASSLKGGTSGGGFYEQYF

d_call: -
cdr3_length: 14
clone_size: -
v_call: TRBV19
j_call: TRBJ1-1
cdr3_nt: TGTGCCAGTAGTTCACAGGTCTTGAACACTGAAGCTTTCTTT
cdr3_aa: CASSSQVLNTEAFF

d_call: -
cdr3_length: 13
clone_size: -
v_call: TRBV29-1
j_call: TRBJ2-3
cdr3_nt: TGCAGCGGGTACTGGAGAAGCACAGATACGCAGTATTTT
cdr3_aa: CSGYWRSTDTQYF

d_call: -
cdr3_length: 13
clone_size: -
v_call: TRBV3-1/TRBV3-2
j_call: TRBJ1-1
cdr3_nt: TGTGCCAGCAGCCCTCGGGGGTACACTGAAGCTTTCTTT
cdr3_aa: CASSPRGYTEAFF

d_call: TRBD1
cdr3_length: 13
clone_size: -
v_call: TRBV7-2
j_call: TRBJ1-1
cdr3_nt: TGTGCCAGCAGCTTCGACAGGGTAACTGAAGCTTTCTTT
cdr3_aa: CASSFDRVTEAFF

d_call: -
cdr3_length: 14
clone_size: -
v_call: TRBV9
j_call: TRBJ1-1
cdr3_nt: TGTGCCAGCAAGGCCGACAGATCGAACACTGAAGCTTTCTTT
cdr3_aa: CASKADRSNTEAFF

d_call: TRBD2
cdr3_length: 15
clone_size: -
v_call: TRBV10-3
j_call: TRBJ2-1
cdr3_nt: TGTGCCATCCAACTTAGCGGGGGAGAATACAATGAGCAGTTCTTC
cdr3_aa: CAIQLSGGEYNEQFF

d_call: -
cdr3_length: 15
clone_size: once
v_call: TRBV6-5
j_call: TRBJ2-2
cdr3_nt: TGTGCCAGCAGTTACGACCAGACTGGCACCGGGGAGCTGTTTTTT
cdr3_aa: CASSYDQTGTGELFF

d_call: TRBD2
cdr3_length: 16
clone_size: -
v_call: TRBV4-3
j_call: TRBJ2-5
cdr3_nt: TGCGCCAGCAGCCAAGATCTGGCTAGCGGACAAGAGACCCAGTACTTC
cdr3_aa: CASSQDLASGQETQYF